The T cell receptor (beta chain) under discussion was sequenced for a study of CD8 T cells in Susac syndrome. TCR beta from blood CD8+ and CD4+ T cells was sequenced. The multiple sclerosis controls consisted of treatment-naive patients with relapsing-remitting disease, either stable or active. The TEMRA cells underwent FACS enrichment, while the CD8+ and CD4+ T cells underwent negative isolation. A quantity of about 0.5 to 1 ug RNA underwent reverse transcription using random hexamers. TCRdb fed the immunoSEQ multiplex PCR reads into MiXCR, producing one record per CDR3 protein. The repertoire consists of about 400,000 distinct CDR3 sequences, with more than 80% occurring once and the leading ten covering under 0.15%. Germline V gene lookup returns CDR1 SEHNR and CDR2 FQNEAQ (reference sequence). The CDR3 runs to 15 residues. The V and J ends lost 4 bases and 4 bases respectively, with 13 bases between them.

The TCR comes from a human donor with multiple sclerosis. Material: CD8+ T cells from PBMCs. The chain carries TRBV7-9 and TRBJ2-2; D remains ambiguous. The CDR3 loop is CASSSPALLTGELFF. The CDR3 bases are TGTGCCAGCAGCTCTCCGGCCCTCCTCACCGGGGAGCTGTTTTTT.